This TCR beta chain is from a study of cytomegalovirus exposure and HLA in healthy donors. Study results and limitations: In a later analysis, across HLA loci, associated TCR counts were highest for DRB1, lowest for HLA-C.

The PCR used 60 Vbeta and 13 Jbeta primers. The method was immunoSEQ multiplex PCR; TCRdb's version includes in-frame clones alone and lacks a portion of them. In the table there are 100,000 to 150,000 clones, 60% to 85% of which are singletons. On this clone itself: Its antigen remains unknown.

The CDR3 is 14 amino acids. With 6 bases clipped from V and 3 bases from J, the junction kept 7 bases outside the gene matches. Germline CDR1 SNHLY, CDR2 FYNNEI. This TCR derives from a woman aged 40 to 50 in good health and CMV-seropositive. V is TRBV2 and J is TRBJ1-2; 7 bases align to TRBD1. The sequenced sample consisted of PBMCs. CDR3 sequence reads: CASSADRSHYGYTF. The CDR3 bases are TGTGCCAGCAGCGCGGACAGGAGCCACTATGGCTACACCTTC.